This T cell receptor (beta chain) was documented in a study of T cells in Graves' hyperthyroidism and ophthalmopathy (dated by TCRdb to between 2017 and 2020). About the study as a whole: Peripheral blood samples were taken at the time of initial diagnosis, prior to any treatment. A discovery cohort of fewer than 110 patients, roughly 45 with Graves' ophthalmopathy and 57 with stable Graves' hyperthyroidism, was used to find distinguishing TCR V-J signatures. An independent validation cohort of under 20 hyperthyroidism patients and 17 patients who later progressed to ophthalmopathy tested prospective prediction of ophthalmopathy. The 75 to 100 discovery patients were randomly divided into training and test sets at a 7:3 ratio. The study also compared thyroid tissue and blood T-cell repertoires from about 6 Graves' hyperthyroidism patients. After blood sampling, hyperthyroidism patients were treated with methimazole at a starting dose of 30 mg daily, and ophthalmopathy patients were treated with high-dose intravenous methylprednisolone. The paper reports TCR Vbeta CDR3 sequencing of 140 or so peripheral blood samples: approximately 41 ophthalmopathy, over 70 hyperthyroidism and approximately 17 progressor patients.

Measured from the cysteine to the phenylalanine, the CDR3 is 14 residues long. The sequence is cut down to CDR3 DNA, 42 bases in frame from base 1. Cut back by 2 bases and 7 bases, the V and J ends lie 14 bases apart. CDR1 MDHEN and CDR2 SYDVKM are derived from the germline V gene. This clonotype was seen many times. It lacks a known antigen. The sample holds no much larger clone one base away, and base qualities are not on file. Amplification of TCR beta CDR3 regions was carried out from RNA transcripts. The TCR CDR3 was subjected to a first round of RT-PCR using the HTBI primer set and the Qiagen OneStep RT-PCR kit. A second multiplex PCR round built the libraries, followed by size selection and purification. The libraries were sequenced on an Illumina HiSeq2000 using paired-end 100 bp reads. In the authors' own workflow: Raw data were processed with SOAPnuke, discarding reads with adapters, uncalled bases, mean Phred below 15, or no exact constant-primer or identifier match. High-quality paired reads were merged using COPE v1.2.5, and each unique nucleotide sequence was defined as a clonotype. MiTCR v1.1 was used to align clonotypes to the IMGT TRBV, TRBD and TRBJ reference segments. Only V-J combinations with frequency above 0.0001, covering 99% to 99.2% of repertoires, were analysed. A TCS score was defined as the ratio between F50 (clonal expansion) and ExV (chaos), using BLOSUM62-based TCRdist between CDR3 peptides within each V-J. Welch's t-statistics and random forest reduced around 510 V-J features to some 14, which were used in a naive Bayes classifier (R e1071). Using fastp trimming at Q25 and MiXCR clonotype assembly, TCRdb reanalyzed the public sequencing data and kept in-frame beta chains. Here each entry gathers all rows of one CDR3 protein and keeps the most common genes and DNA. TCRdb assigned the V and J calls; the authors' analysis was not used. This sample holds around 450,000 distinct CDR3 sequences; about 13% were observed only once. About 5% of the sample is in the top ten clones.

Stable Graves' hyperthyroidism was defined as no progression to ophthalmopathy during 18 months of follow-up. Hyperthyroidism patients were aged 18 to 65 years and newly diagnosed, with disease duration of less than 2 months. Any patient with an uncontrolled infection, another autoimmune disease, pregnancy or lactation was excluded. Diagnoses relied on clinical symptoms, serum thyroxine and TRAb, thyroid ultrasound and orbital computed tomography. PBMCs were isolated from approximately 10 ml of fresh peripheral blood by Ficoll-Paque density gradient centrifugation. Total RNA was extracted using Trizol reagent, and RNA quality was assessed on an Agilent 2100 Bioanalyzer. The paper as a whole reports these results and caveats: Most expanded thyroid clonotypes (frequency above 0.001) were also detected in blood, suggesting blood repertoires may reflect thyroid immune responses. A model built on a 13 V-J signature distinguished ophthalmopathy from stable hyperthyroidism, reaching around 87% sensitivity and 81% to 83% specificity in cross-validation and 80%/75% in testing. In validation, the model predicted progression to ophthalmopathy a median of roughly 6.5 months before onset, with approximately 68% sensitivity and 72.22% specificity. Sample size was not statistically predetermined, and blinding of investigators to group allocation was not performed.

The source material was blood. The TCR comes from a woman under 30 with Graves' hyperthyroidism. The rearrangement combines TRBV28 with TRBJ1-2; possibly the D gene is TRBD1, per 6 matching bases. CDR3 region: CASSLISRGSGYTF. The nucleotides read TGTGCCAGCAGTTTAATCTCCAGGGGTAGTGGCTACACCTTC.